Each of the 22 T cell receptor beta chains below was sequenced from the same sample in a study of blood T cells in healthy people across ages. A J-beta primer mix and a sample-barcoded 5' primer were used in a second PCR of roughly 6 to 12 cycles. One entry per CDR3 protein, called by TCRdb with MiXCR from the 5' RACE reads. The sample records about 780,000 distinct CDR3 sequences, 55% to 65% being singletons. Source material: blood. All receptors come from a man aged 25-45 years in good health.

This clonotype was observed a few times. The rearrangement uses TRBV7-2 and TRBJ2-5; no reliable D call. The germline V gene has CDR1 SGHTA and CDR2 FQGNSA. The CDR3 runs 14 residues. Trimming cost V 1 base and J 11 bases, with 17 bases left between them. The CDR3: CASSLVGYREEQYF. The CDR3 region has the DNA TGTGCCAGCAGCTTAGTAGGGTACCGAGAGGAGCAGTACTTC.

This clonotype appeared a single time. The V and J genes are TRBV20-1 and TRBJ1-6; 10 bases fit TRBD1. This CDR3 comprises 16 residues. The ends lost 0 bases at V and 8 bases at J; junction bases unmatched: 7. CDR1 is DFQATT, CDR2 SNEGSKA, per germline (reference sequence). CDR3 in DNA: TGCAGTGCTAGAGAGGGCTGGACAGGGGGAGATTCACCCCTCCACTTT. Amino acid sequence: CSAREGWTGGDSPLHF.

V usage is TRBV7-3 and J usage is TRBJ2-1, with TRBD2 matching over 10 bases. The CDR3 has 15 amino acids. Germline-derived CDR1 and CDR2 are SGHTA and FQGTGA. V lost 5 bases, J lost 5 bases, and 6 bases stayed unmatched. The CDR3 loop reads CASSPLAGVNNEQFF. CDR3 nucleotides: TGTGCCAGCAGCCCTCTAGCGGGGGTAAACAATGAGCAGTTCTTC.

Here the CDR3 reads CASSVGGDPNYGYTF. DNA for the CDR3: TGTGCCAGCAGCGTAGGTGGGGACCCCAACTATGGCTACACCTTC. The chain uses TRBV9 and TRBJ1-2; the D gene is possibly TRBD1 (5 bases). The CDR3 spans 15 residues. V gave up 0 bases and J gave up 2 bases, with 11 bases separating them. The V gene's germline CDR1 is SGDLS and CDR2 YYNGEE.

The chain is built from TRBV29-1 and TRBJ2-5, with D uncertain. Between the trimmed V and J ends, which lost 0 bases and 5 bases, there was a span of 13 bases. The CDR3 has 14 amino acids. The germline V gene has CDR1 SQVTM and CDR2 ANQGSEA. In DNA form, the CDR3 reads TGCAGCGTTGAAGATCCCCGTCGTGATGAGACCCAGTACTTC. It specifies CSVEDPRRDETQYF.

At least ten counts were recorded for this clonotype. The chain combines TRBV20-1 with TRBJ2-7; the match to TRBD1 covers 8 bases. The germline V gene encodes CDR1 DFQATT and CDR2 SNEGSKA (reference sequence). With 4 bases clipped from V and 1 base from J, the junction kept 6 bases outside the gene matches. The CDR3 extends over 14 amino acids. DNA of the CDR3: TGCAGTGCTATCCGGGGGACAGGATCCTACGAGCAGTACTTC. Amino acids: CSAIRGTGSYEQYF.

The chain is built from TRBV20-1 and TRBJ2-7, with 9 bases that match TRBD1. Trimming cost V 3 bases and J 2 bases; bases outside gene matches: 8. From germline, CDR1 is DFQATT and CDR2 SNEGSKA (reference sequence). The CDR3 is 15 amino acids. As DNA, the CDR3 is TGCAGTGCTAGGACCTGGGACAGGGAAACCTACGAGCAGTACTTC. Its translation: CSARTWDRETYEQYF.

This clonotype was picked up a small number of times. The V gene is TRBV12-3 or TRBV12-4, the J gene TRBJ1-6, with D possibly TRBD1 on 5 matching bases. V was clipped by 4 bases and J by 7 bases, with 8 bases between them. CDR3 size: 13 residues. Here the CDR3 reads CASSSRENSPLHF. CDR3 DNA sequence: TGTGCCAGCAGTTCCAGGGAAAATTCACCCCTCCACTTT.

The chain uses TRBV9 and TRBJ2-1; 10 nucleotides line up with TRBD2. In germline, CDR1 is SGDLS, CDR2 YYNGEE. V was pared by 4 bases and J by 3 bases, with 10 bases of the junction left unmatched. There are 17 residues in the CDR3. The CDR3 loop is CASSPSPGTSVYNEQFF. The CDR3 DNA reads TGTGCCAGCAGCCCCTCCCCCGGGACTAGCGTCTACAATGAGCAGTTCTTC.

This chain uses TRBV6-2 or TRBV6-3 with TRBJ2-6; D is perhaps TRBD1 (6 bases). Germline V lookup: CDR1 MNHEY, CDR2 SVGEGT. Deletions cut 5 bases from V and 1 base from J, with 18 bases between. The CDR3 covers 18 residues. The DNA of the CDR3 is TGTGCCAGCAGTGCCTCCCCGGGACAAGGATCTGGGGCCAACGTCCTGACTTTC. This translates into CASSASPGQGSGANVLTF.

This rearrangement joins TRBV7-2 to TRBJ2-5; tentative D call: TRBD2 (5 bases). The CDR3 totals 14 residues. The germline CDR1 and CDR2 sequences are SGHTA and FQGNSA. V was trimmed by 5 bases and J by 5 bases, leaving 15 bases between them. CDR3 DNA sequence: TGTGCCAGCAGCGGAGGCGGTGGACGGGAGACCCAGTACTTC. This translates into CASSGGGGRETQYF.

V gene TRBV18 combines with J gene TRBJ1-4; D possibly corresponds to TRBD1 (6 bases). Germline V gene data show CDR1 as KGHSH and CDR2 as LQKENI. The CDR3 consists of 14 residues. Trimming took off 3 bases at V and 8 bases at J, with 13 bases between the two ends. In nucleotides, the CDR3 is TGTGCCAGCTCACCGCCGGGGGCGGGAGAAAAACTGTTTTTT. It encodes CASSPPGAGEKLFF.

This chain uses TRBV20-1 with TRBJ2-4; 9 bases map to TRBD1. The end of the DNA is better explained by TRBJ2-7, so the J call may be wrong. This CDR3 is 14 amino acids long. Germline assignment: CDR1 DFQATT and CDR2 SNEGSKA (reference sequence). The CDR3 loop is CSAPRQGVTYEQYF. CDR3 in DNA: TGCAGTGCTCCTAGACAGGGGGTAACCTACGAGCAGTACTTC.

The CDR3 DNA reads as TGTGCCAGCAGTTTAATCCACGAGCAGTACTTC. Amino acids: CASSLIHEQYF. The chain employs TRBV12-3 or TRBV12-4 and TRBJ2-4; D is undetermined. The end of the DNA is better explained by TRBJ2-7, so the J call may be wrong. CDR3 length: 11 amino acids.

This clonotype was recorded many times. This chain links TRBV2 with TRBJ2-5, with TRBD1 matching over 7 bases. The CDR3 has 15 residues. The germline V gene encodes CDR1 SNHLY and CDR2 FYNNEI. Trimming removed 6 bases from V and 2 bases from J; junction bases left unmatched: 9. CDR3 DNA sequence: TGTGCCAGCAGACCAACGACAGGGCGACAAGAGACCCAGTACTTC. Its translation: CASRPTTGRQETQYF.

This clonotype has more than one count but fewer than ten. The chain's CDR3 is CSVQAGLHQPQHF. CDR3 coding DNA: TGCAGCGTTCAAGCCGGGTTGCATCAGCCCCAGCATTTT. The chain is built from TRBV29-1 and TRBJ1-5; D call uncertain. The germline CDR1 and CDR2 sequences are SQVTM and ANQGSEA. The CDR3 has 13 amino acids. The V and J ends lost 5 bases and 5 bases respectively, with 13 bases between them.

Only one count was recorded for this clonotype. This chain links TRBV29-1 with TRBJ2-5; TRBD1 is a possible D gene (6 bases). The V end was cut by 4 bases, the J end by 4 bases, with 16 bases between. Germline V CDR1 and CDR2: SQVTM, ANQGSEA. There are 14 residues in the CDR3. CDR3 nucleotide sequence: TGCAGCGTTGGAGTTCAGGGGTTAGGAGAGACCCAGTACTTC. It translates to CSVGVQGLGETQYF. The entire variable domain, with the rest obtained from reference TRBV29-1 and TRBJ2-5, is as follows: SAVISQKPSRDICQRGTSLTIQCQVDSQVTMMFWYRQQPGQSLTLIATANQGSEATYESGFVIDKFPISRPNLTFSTLTVSNMSPEDSSIYLCSVGVQGLGETQYFGPGTRLLVL.

This clonotype was seen only once. The rearrangement uses TRBV6-6 and TRBJ1-4; 8 bases are a match to TRBD1. The CDR3 runs to 16 residues. Trimming took 2 bases from V and 5 from J; bases not matched to a gene: 7. Germline-derived CDR1 and CDR2 are MNHNY and SVGAGI (reference sequence). The DNA for the CDR3 is TGTGCCAGCAGTTACGGGAATTGGGACAGGAATGAAAAACTGTTTTTT. Its translation is CASSYGNWDRNEKLFF.

The chain employs TRBV20-1 and TRBJ1-5; D possibly corresponds to TRBD1 (6 bases). V gave up 0 bases and J gave up 6 bases, with 15 bases separating them. This CDR3 spans 15 amino acids. The V gene's germline CDR1 is DFQATT and CDR2 SNEGSKA (reference sequence). Written as DNA, the CDR3 is TGCAGTGCTAGAGAGTCAGGGGAGGTTCGTCAGCCCCAGCATTTT. It yields the protein CSARESGEVRQPQHF.

V gene TRBV12-3 or TRBV12-4 combines with J gene TRBJ2-5; D uncertain. V was shortened by 3 bases and J by 2 bases, with 13 bases between the two germline ends. The CDR3 extends over 15 amino acids. In DNA form, the CDR3 reads TGTGCCAGCAGTTTCTCGGCCGGACGGCAAGAGACCCAGTACTTC. This encodes CASSFSAGRQETQYF.

The chain employs TRBV7-2 and TRBJ1-2; no reliable D call. There are 13 residues in the CDR3. Germline-derived CDR1 and CDR2 are SGHTA and FQGNSA. The V end was cut by 7 bases, the J end by 0 bases, with 9 bases between. The CDR3 region has the DNA TGTGCCAGCACCAACCCGTCTAACTATGGCTACACCTTC. Translated, it gives CASTNPSNYGYTF.

The sample holds a few counts of this clonotype. One junction end disagrees with the germline gene, perhaps due to a read error. This chain links TRBV20-1 with TRBJ2-3; D is perhaps TRBD1 or TRBD2 (5 bases each). Germline loops: CDR1 DFQATT, CDR2 SNEGSKA (reference sequence). This CDR3 contains 15 residues. The CDR3 sequence is CSAGDGRQYTDTQYF. DNA for the CDR3: TGCAGTGCTGGAGATGGGAGACAGTACACAGATACGCAGTATTTT.